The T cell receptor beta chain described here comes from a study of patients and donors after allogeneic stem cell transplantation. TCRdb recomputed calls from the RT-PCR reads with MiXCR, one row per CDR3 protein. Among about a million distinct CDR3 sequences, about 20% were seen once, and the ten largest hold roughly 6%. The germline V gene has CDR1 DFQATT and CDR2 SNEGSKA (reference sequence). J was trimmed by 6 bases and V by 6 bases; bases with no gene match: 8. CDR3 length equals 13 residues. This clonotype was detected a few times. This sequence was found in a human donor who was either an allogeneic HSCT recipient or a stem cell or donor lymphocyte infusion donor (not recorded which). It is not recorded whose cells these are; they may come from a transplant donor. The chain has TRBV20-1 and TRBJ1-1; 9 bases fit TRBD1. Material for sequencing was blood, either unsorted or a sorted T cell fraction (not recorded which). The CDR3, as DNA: TGCAGTGCCGCCGGGACAGGGTCCCCTGAAGCTTTCTTT. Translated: CSAAGTGSPEAFF.